These 12 T cell receptor beta chains were sequenced from one sample in a study of regulatory T cells in long-lasting Graves disease. Time point meaning: newly diagnosed GD, antithyroid drugs for less than 3 months. TCR sequences were obtained from RNA taken from PBMCs. Building of the TCR beta libraries involved iRepertoire HTBI primers and Arm-PCR of CDR3 regions. TCRdb ran MiXCR on the multiplex PCR reads and lists one entry per CDR3 protein. The sample records over 300,000 distinct CDR3 sequences, roughly a sixth being singletons. The sample here was peripheral blood mononuclear cells (PBMCs), taken at new diagnosis, from a patient treated with antithyroid drugs. The origin of the receptors is a female donor with Graves disease.

This clonotype was seen repeatedly, ten times or more. The rearrangement links TRBV2 to TRBJ1-3, with TRBD1 matching 9 bases. Trimming cost V 6 bases and J 3 bases; bases outside gene matches: 3. This CDR3 is built from 14 residues. From germline, CDR1 is SNHLY and CDR2 FYNNEI. CDR3 amino acids: CASRGQGVGNTIYF. The CDR3 coding sequence is TGTGCCAGCAGGGGACAGGGAGTTGGAAACACCATATATTTT.

This clonotype was recorded many times. CDR3 residues: CATSDANLYEQYF. The DNA of the CDR3 is TGTGCCACCAGTGATGCCAATTTGTACGAGCAGTACTTC. This rearrangement joins TRBV24-1 to TRBJ2-7; D unclear. The V and J ends lost 3 bases and 4 bases respectively, with 9 bases between them. The CDR3 is 13 amino acids. Germline values: CDR1 KGHDR, CDR2 SFDVKD.

The rearrangement links TRBV15 to TRBJ2-1; a possible D gene is TRBD2 (6 bases). The CDR3 consists of 17 residues. The germline V and J ends were trimmed by 1 base and 10 bases, with 23 bases remaining between them. Germline CDR1 reads LNHNV; CDR2 reads YYDKDF (reference sequence). The CDR3 loop is CATSRGGDFAPTGEQFF. The CDR3 coding sequence is TGTGCCACCAGCAGAGGGGGGGACTTCGCCCCTACGGGGGAGCAGTTCTTC.

Ten or more counts support this clonotype. The rearrangement links TRBV6-1 to TRBJ2-2, with 11 bases lining up with TRBD2. With V trimmed by 6 bases and J by 4 bases, 13 bases remained unmatched. Germline CDR1 is MNHNS and CDR2 is SASEGT. The CDR3 contains 18 residues. The DNA for the CDR3 is TGTGCCAGCAGAGTCCACCAACTAGCGGGGGCGGGCACCGGGGAGCTGTTTTTT. Translating gives CASRVHQLAGAGTGELFF.

This clonotype occurred many times. The CDR3 is CSVEKGLAGNNEQFF. The DNA of the CDR3 is TGCAGTGTGGAGAAGGGACTAGCGGGTAACAATGAGCAGTTCTTC. The chain has TRBV20-1 and TRBJ2-1, with TRBD2 matching 12 bases. Unmatched junction bases numbered 9, after V lost 7 bases and J lost 5 bases. The CDR3 is 15 amino acids. Germline loops: CDR1 DFQATT, CDR2 SNEGSKA (reference sequence).

This clonotype occurred many times. The chain recombines TRBV4-1 with TRBJ1-5, with D uncertain. Trimming took off 6 bases at V and 4 bases at J, with 10 bases between the two ends. The CDR3 length is 13 residues. Germline CDR1 and CDR2: MGHRA and YSYEKL. CDR3 DNA: TGCGCCAGCAGTCCCGGACGGAATCAGCCCCAGCATTTT. This translates into CASSPGRNQPQHF.

Only a few counts were recorded for this clonotype. The chain carries TRBV5-6 and TRBJ1-5, with 8 bases lining up with TRBD1. Trimming took 4 bases from V and 6 from J; bases not matched to a gene: 9. CDR1 and CDR2 from the germline V gene are SGHDT and YYEEEE. CDR3 size: 15 residues. The CDR3 protein is CASSASGGAGQPQHF. CDR3 sequence (DNA): TGTGCCAGCAGCGCTTCAGGGGGCGCGGGTCAGCCCCAGCATTTT.

There are a few counts of this clonotype. The chain links TRBV4-1 to TRBJ1-1; D might be TRBD1 (5 bases). V was cut by 6 bases and J by 7 bases, with 24 bases left in between. Germline V lookup: CDR1 MGHRA, CDR2 YSYEKL. The CDR3 is 16 amino acids. This chain's CDR3 is CASRRVGGRKVVEAFF. CDR3 in DNA: TGCGCCAGCAGGAGAGTCGGGGGACGTAAAGTAGTTGAAGCTTTCTTT.

This clonotype has a count of ten or more. This chain connects TRBV10-3 to TRBJ1-2; 12 nucleotides align to TRBD1. The ends lost 6 bases at V and 7 bases at J; junction bases unmatched: 15. Germline V gene data show CDR1 as ENHRY and CDR2 as SYGVKD. The CDR3 runs 17 residues. In DNA form, the CDR3 reads TGTGCCATCAGCAGAGGGGACAGGGGGCGCGGGGTTGGTGGCTACACCTTC. As protein: CAISRGDRGRGVGGYTF.

There are many counts of this clonotype. This chain joins TRBV12-3 or TRBV12-4 and TRBJ1-2; 7 bases agree with TRBD1. V dropped 7 bases and J dropped 4; count of bases not matched to a gene: 15. CDR3 size: 16 residues. CDR3 sequence reads: CASTWRRGDRGYGYTF. The CDR3 bases are TGTGCCAGCACCTGGCGGCGGGGGGACAGAGGCTATGGCTACACCTTC.

In its sample, this clonotype was seen a few times. The chain has TRBV7-2 and TRBJ2-7, with TRBD1 identical over 7 bases. This CDR3 region has 16 residues. The V gene end was trimmed by 6 bases and the J gene end by 2 bases; junction bases not matched to a gene: 13. Germline CDR1 reads SGHTA; CDR2 reads FQGNSA. CDR3 coding DNA: TGTGCCAGCAGTAGGAGTGCAGGGGGTGGAACCTACGAGCAGTACTTC. As protein: CASSRSAGGGTYEQYF.

This clonotype was detected many times. The gene calls are TRBV12-3 or TRBV12-4 and TRBJ2-3; TRBD2 matches 8 bases. The CDR3 extends over 14 amino acids. Germline trimming cut 6 bases from V and 2 bases from J; bases unmatched to any gene: 4. The CDR3, as DNA: TGTGCCAGCAGAACTAGCGGAACCACAGATACGCAGTATTTT. It yields the protein CASRTSGTTDTQYF.